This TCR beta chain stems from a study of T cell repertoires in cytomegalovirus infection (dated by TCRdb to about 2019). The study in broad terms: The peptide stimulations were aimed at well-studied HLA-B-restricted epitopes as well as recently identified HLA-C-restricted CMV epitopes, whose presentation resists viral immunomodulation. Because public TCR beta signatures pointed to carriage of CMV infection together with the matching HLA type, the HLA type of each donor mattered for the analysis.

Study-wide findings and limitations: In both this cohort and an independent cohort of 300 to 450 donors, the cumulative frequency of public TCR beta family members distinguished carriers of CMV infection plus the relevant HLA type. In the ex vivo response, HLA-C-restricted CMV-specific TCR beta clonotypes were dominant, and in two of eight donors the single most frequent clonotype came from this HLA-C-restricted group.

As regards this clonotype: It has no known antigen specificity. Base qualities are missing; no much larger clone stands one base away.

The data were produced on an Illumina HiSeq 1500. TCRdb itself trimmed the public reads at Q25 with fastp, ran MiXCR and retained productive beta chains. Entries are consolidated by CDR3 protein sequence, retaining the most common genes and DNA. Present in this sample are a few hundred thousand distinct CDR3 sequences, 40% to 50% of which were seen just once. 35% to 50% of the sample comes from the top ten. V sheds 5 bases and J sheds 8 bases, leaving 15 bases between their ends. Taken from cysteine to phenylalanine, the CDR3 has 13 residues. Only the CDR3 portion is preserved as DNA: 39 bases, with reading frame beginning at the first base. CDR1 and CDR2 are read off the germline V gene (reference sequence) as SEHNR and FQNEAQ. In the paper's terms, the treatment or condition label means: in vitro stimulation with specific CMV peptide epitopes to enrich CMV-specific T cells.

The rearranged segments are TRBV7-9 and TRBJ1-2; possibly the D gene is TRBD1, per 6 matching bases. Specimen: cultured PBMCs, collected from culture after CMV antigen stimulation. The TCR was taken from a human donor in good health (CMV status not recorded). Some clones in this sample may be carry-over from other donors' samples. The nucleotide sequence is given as TGTGCCAGCAGCCACCGACAGGTGCCCGGCTACACCTTC. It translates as CASSHRQVPGYTF.